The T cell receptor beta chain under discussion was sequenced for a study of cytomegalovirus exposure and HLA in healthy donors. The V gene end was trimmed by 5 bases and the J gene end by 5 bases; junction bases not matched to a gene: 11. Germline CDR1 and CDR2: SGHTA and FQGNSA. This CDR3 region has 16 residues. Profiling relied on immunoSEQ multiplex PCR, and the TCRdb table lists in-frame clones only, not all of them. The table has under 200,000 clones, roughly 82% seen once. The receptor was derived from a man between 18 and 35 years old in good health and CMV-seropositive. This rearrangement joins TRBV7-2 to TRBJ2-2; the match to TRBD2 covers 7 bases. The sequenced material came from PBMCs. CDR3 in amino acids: CASSPHPAGTTGELFF. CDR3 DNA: TGTGCCAGCAGCCCCCACCCAGCGGGGACGACCGGGGAGCTGTTTTTT.